The present entry profiles one T cell receptor beta chain with its context. The antigen it recognizes is unknown. No quality values exist for individual bases; no much larger clone is one base distant. The CDR3 regions of human TCRbeta chains were subjected to immunosequencing. On the study's bioinformatics: TCRs in the repertoires were matched against a reference library of SARS-CoV-2-specific TCRs that had been generated with the MIRA antigen-specificity platform. Breadth was defined as the fraction of unique TCRs that were SARS-CoV-2-associated. Depth was defined as the fraction of total T cells that were SARS-CoV-2-associated. Using the MIRA data, each spike-specific TCR was mapped to the spike region that the TCR reacts to and placed in a CD4 or CD8 class. Log10-transformed breadth and depth values were compared by one-way ANOVA with Sidak's multiple comparisons tests. Not all clones reach the TCRdb copy of this immuneACCESS table, which keeps in-frame sequences only. Checked studies attribute under half of the gap to unresolved V genes and leave the rest unexplained. Clone size and the V and J calls come from that table; the DNA yielded D and trimming. This sample lists roughly 92,000 clones; around 87% were detected once. The ten top clones hold almost 8.5% of the sample.

These data are taken from a study of T cell responses to AZD1222 COVID-19 vaccine listed by TCRdb under 2021. Background for the entire study: AZD1222 recipients with second doses at about 4 weeks or about 12 weeks were pooled, because spike-specific TCR depth and breadth did not differ between schedules. A total of just over 230 trial participants underwent TCR sequencing, of whom about 210 had received two doses of AZD1222 and around 25 had received two doses of the MenACWY control vaccine. Trial participants were enrolled by age into 18-55, 56-69 and 70-plus year subgroups, with roughly 160, 29 and 62 TCR-sequenced participants respectively. Broad study findings and their caveats: Participants were mostly white British and included more females than males, and it was suggested by the authors that clonal diversity may have been underestimated. Vaccine-associated CD4 TCRs spanned the whole spike protein, with dominant responses in regions 160-218 and 743-854. Conclusions about previously exposed vaccinees are limited because only 5 or 6 AZD1222 recipients were SARS-CoV-2 seropositive at baseline. After two AZD1222 doses, both the breadth and the depth of spike-specific TCRs were significantly higher than at day 0 and than in MenACWY recipients. In the small 56-69-year group, the increase in depth fell short of significance, most likely because of low power. Reportedly, almost half of the unique spike-specific TCRs recognized epitopes lying outside the regions that are mutated in the B.1.351 and B.1.1.7 variants. Because no day 14 peak-response samples were available, repertoires were characterized only after the peak T cell response.

Explained via the paper, the time point label denotes: baseline before first vaccination. Samples from vaccinated people were obtained from the UK trials COV001 and COV002, which included a single-blind randomized controlled phase 2/3 trial of AZD1222 (ChAdOx1 nCoV-19) in healthy adults. Trial participant PBMC samples were collected at day 0 and day 28 after the second dose for TCRbeta chain sequencing. The clonotype was recovered from an adult in good health. This material consisted of peripheral blood, taken on day 0 of AZD1222 vaccination.

The CDR3 region has the sequence CASSLRNLAPQGLNYGYTF. The DNA reads as follows: TGTGCCAGCAGCTTACGTAATCTGGCCCCGCAGGGCCTCAACTATGGCTACACCTTC. The chain uses TRBV7-8 and TRBJ1-2, and perhaps TRBD1 as D gene, on 5 matching bases. The CDR3 spans 19 residues, from the cysteine through the phenylalanine. The sequence is cut down to CDR3 DNA, 57 bases in frame from base 1. Sequences SGHVS (CDR1) and FQNEAQ (CDR2) are obtained from the germline V gene. Cut back by 2 bases and 2 bases, the V and J ends lie 24 bases apart.